The 21 T cell receptor beta chains reported below all come from one sample, sequenced in a study of blood T cell repertoires in COVID-19. Libraries were prepared by immunoSEQ multiplex PCR; TCRdb keeps only in-frame clonotypes and omits some of them. The sample has approximately 150,000 clones; 85% to 90% are singletons. The sequenced material came from peripheral blood. The receptors were sampled from a woman aged 60 to 75 with acute or convalescent COVID-19.

The V gene is TRBV5-1, the J gene TRBJ2-7, with TRBD2 matching 15 bases. Germline loops: CDR1 SGHRS, CDR2 YFSETQ. V dropped 1 base and J dropped 6; count of bases not matched to a gene: 5. This CDR3 spans 16 amino acids. The CDR3 DNA reads as TGCGCCAGCAGCTTGAGGACTAGCGGGGGGGCCGTCGAGCAGTACTTC. It yields the protein CASSLRTSGGAVEQYF.

The J gene is TRBJ2-7, the V gene TRBV7-9; D gene uncertain. The germline CDR1 and CDR2 sequences are SEHNR and FQNEAQ (reference sequence). Trimming left V 5 bases short and J 2 bases short, with 10 bases between. This CDR3 has 13 residues. CDR3 bases: TGTGCCAGCAGCCTGACTCCCGCCTACGAGCAGTACTTC. The encoded protein is CASSLTPAYEQYF.

At least ten counts were recorded for this clone. This chain links TRBV21-1 with TRBJ1-3; the table gives TRBD1 as D, unverified against the DNA. TRBV21-1 is a known pseudogene. This CDR3 contains 16 residues. CDR3 amino acids: CASSRTEVNVGNTIYF. DNA of the CDR3: TGTGCCAGCAGCCGGACAGAGGTAAACGTTGGAAACACCATATATTTT.

This clone was counted a few times. The chain carries TRBV7-3 and TRBJ2-1; D possibly corresponds to TRBD2 (6 bases). Germline V gene sequence: CDR1 SGHTA, CDR2 FQGTGA. Deletions cut 5 bases from V and 4 bases from J, with 12 bases between. The CDR3 runs 14 residues. The CDR3 nucleotides read TGTGCCAGCAGCCCGGCGGGGCCGTACAATGAGCAGTTCTTC. This encodes CASSPAGPYNEQFF.

The CDR3 sequence: CASRRVDTGELFF. CDR3 bases: TGTGCCAGTAGAAGAGTGGACACCGGGGAGCTGTTTTTT. The chain employs TRBV19 and TRBJ2-2; D call uncertain. Trimming stripped 6 bases from V and 3 bases from J, with 8 bases between. This CDR3 region has 13 residues. Germline-derived CDR1 and CDR2 are LNHDA and SQIVND (reference sequence).

The chain links TRBV27 to TRBJ2-7; 8 nucleotides agree with TRBD2. CDR1 and CDR2 (germline): MNHEY, SMNVEV (reference sequence). Trimming removed 3 bases from V and 3 bases from J; junction bases left unmatched: 10. The CDR3 is made up of 16 amino acids. The DNA of the CDR3 is TGTGCCAGCAGTTTTTCTGTCGGGACTAGAAACTACGAGCAGTACTTC. Its protein is CASSFSVGTRNYEQYF.

The CDR3 loop is CASSLGGGRYNEQFF. DNA of the CDR3: TGTGCCAGCAGCTTAGGCGGGGGTCGGTACAATGAGCAGTTCTTC. The chain couples TRBV11-2 to TRBJ2-1; 7 bases map to TRBD2. Germline assignment: CDR1 SGHAT and CDR2 FQNNGV. The trim removed 1 base at V and 4 bases at J, leaving 4 bases unmatched. The CDR3 loop spans 15 amino acids. Drawing the rest from reference TRBV11-2 and TRBJ2-1, the complete variable domain is EAGVAQSPRYKIIEKRQSVAFWCNPISGHATLYWYQQILGQGPKLLIQFQNNGVVDDSQLPKDRFSAERLKGVDSTLKIQPAKLEDSAVYLCASSLGGGRYNEQFFGPGTRLTVL.

The V and J genes are TRBV25-1 and TRBJ1-1; 10 bases fit TRBD1. The V segment lost 5 bases and the J segment 0 bases; nucleotides outside the gene matches: 6. The CDR3 runs to 16 residues. Germline V gene data show CDR1 as MGHDK and CDR2 as SYGVNS. The DNA of the CDR3 is TGTGCCAGCAGTATCGGGACAGGGGTGCTGAACACTGAAGCTTTCTTT. Translating gives CASSIGTGVLNTEAFF. Filled out from reference TRBV25-1 and TRBJ1-1, the complete variable domain reads EADIYQTPRYLVIGTGKKITLECSQTMGHDKMYWYQQDPGMELHLIHYSYGVNSTEKGDLSSESTVSRIRTEHFPLTLESARPSHTSQYLCASSIGTGVLNTEAFFGQGTRLTVV.

The J gene is TRBJ2-2, the V gene TRBV11-2; D is uncertain. V was cut by 6 bases and J by 6 bases, with 14 bases left in between. From germline, CDR1 is SGHAT and CDR2 FQNNGV. The CDR3 contains 14 residues. In DNA form, the CDR3 reads TGTGCCAGCAGTCCACGACTTGGCTCCGGGGAGCTGTTTTTT. Amino acids: CASSPRLGSGELFF.

This chain links TRBV19 with TRBJ2-7, with 7 bases fitting TRBD1. CDR3 length: 16 amino acids. The J segment lost 1 base and the V segment lost 6 bases, leaving 12 bases of the junction unmatched. Germline lookup yields CDR1 LNHDA and CDR2 SQIVND (reference sequence). CDR3 amino acids: CASRHPPRQGSYEQYF. In DNA, the CDR3 is TGTGCCAGTAGGCACCCCCCACGACAGGGATCCTACGAGCAGTACTTC.

The chain employs TRBV6-2 or TRBV6-3 and TRBJ2-7, with 8 bases lining up with TRBD1. V lost 2 bases to trimming and J lost 0 bases; unmatched junction nucleotides: 9. The CDR3 covers 17 residues. Germline V gene lookup returns CDR1 MNHEY and CDR2 SVGEGT. The CDR3 DNA is TGTGCCAGCAGTTACCCGGACAGGGCGGAAAACTCCTACGAGCAGTACTTC. The encoded protein is CASSYPDRAENSYEQYF.

This rearrangement joins TRBV5-1 to TRBJ1-1; D remains ambiguous. This CDR3 spans 14 amino acids. Germline V gives CDR1 SGHRS, CDR2 YFSETQ. Trimming shortened V by 1 base and J by 0 bases, and 7 bases separated the two germline ends. CDR3 coding DNA: TGCGCCAGCAGCTTGCGAGGGTTGAACACTGAAGCTTTCTTT. This codes for CASSLRGLNTEAFF.

This chain uses TRBV14 with TRBJ1-2; 7 positions match TRBD1. CDR1 SGHDN and CDR2 FVKESK come from the germline V gene. This CDR3 region has 17 residues. With 2 bases clipped from V and 0 bases from J, the junction kept 9 bases outside the gene matches. CDR3 DNA: TGTGCCAGCAGCCAACTAACAGGGGAACGAGCTAACTATGGCTACACCTTC. Amino acids: CASSQLTGERANYGYTF.

The CDR3 nucleotides are TGTGCCAGCACCCTAGGGGGGGACGGGAGCCCACCCCTCCACTTT. Encoded protein: CASTLGGDGSPPLHF. The chain employs TRBV28 and TRBJ1-6; D perhaps matches TRBD1 (6 bases). The germline V and J ends were trimmed by 7 bases and 11 bases, with 21 bases remaining between them. The CDR3 is 15 residues long. CDR1 is MDHEN and CDR2 is SYDVKM in the germline V gene.

CDR3 region: CATGDRVITEAFF. The CDR3 region has the DNA TGTGCCACGGGGGACAGGGTAATCACTGAAGCTTTCTTT. The chain carries TRBV5-4 and TRBJ1-1; 9 bases align to TRBD1. The ends lost 9 bases at V and 4 bases at J; junction bases unmatched: 7. CDR1 and CDR2 (germline): SGHNT, YYREEE (reference sequence). The CDR3 loop spans 13 amino acids.

The J gene is TRBJ1-5, the V gene TRBV28, with 8 bases fitting TRBD1. Germline trimming cut 4 bases from V and 7 bases from J; bases unmatched to any gene: 0. The germline V gene has CDR1 MDHEN and CDR2 SYDVKM. The CDR3 covers 12 residues. CDR3 sequence reads: CASSSGGQPQHF. The CDR3 nucleotides are TGTGCCAGCAGTTCAGGGGGCCAGCCCCAGCATTTT.

The chain uses TRBV6-5 and TRBJ1-4, with 10 bases identical to TRBD1. The CDR3 runs 15 residues. In germline, CDR1 is MNHEY, CDR2 SVGAGI. V dropped 0 bases and J dropped 6; count of bases not matched to a gene: 1. CDR3 nucleotide sequence: TGTGCCAGCAGTTACTCCGGGACAGGGGATGAAAAACTGTTTTTT. This codes for CASSYSGTGDEKLFF.

The rearrangement uses TRBV9 and TRBJ1-1; the D is unclear. Germline V CDR1 and CDR2: SGDLS, YYNGEE. Trimming stripped 0 bases from V and 1 base from J, with 7 bases between. This CDR3 spans 14 amino acids. The CDR3 sequence is CASSVVAENTEAFF. In DNA, the CDR3 is TGTGCCAGCAGCGTAGTGGCGGAGAACACTGAAGCTTTCTTT.

This clone was counted only a few times. The chain couples TRBV28 to TRBJ2-1, with TRBD1 identical over 12 bases. This CDR3 is built from 18 residues. V shed 6 bases, J shed 6 bases, and the junction held 15 bases outside the gene matches. Germline V gene sequence: CDR1 MDHEN, CDR2 SYDVKM. CDR3 protein: CASSPRGLGQGALNEQFF. CDR3 in DNA: TGTGCCAGCAGCCCGAGGGGGTTGGGACAGGGGGCTCTCAATGAGCAGTTCTTC.

The chain recombines TRBV27 with TRBJ2-5; 11 bases are a match to TRBD1. CDR3 size: 16 residues. After removal of 3 bases from V and 2 bases from J, the junction contained 5 bases not matched to a gene. Germline CDR1 reads MNHEY; CDR2 reads SMNVEV (reference sequence). Written as DNA, the CDR3 is TGTGCCAGCAGTTTCGGGGACAGGGGGTTTCAAGAGACCCAGTACTTC. The encoded protein is CASSFGDRGFQETQYF.

The chain couples TRBV21-1 to TRBJ2-2; TRBD2, the table's D call, was not compared with the DNA. TRBV21-1 is termed a pseudogene. The CDR3 runs to 16 residues. CDR3 amino acids: CASSKAKLPTAGELFF. CDR3 DNA: TGTGCCAGCAGCAAAGCGAAGCTTCCAACCGCCGGGGAGCTGTTTTTT.